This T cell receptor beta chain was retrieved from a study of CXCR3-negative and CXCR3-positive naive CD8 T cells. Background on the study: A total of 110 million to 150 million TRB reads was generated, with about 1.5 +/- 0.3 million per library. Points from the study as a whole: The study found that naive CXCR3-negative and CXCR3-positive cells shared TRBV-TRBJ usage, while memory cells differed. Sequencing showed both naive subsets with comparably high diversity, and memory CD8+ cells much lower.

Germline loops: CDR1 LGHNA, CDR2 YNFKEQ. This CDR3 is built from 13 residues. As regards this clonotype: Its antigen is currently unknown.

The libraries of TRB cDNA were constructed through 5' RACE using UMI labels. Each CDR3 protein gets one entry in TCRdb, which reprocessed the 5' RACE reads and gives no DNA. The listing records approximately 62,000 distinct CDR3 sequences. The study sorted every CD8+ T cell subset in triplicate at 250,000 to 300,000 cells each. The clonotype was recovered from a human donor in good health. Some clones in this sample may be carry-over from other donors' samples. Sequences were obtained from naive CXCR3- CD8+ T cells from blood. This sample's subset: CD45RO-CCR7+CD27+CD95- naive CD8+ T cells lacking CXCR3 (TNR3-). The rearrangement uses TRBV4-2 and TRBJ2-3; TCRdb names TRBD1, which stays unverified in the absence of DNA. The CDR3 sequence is CASSGAGTDTQYF.